This T cell receptor beta chain was observed in a study of CD4 T cells in relation to SARS-CoV-2 and coronaviruses. In the study overall: ViraFEST: approximately 10-day antigen culture of PBMCs, then TCR beta CDR3 sequencing. Shared crossreactive spike epitopes were mapped to their HLA restriction.

Worth noting for this clone: No antigen is known for it.

Before the COVID-19 pandemic, during about 2011-2018, CD4+ T cells were taken from unexposed donors. The cells were cultured for approximately ten days before CD4+ T cells were isolated. A few million PBMCs per well were cultured with around 10 IU/ml IL-2. Findings of the study overall: No crossreactivity against non-spike viral proteins was tested here.

Produced via immunoSEQ multiplex PCR; TCRdb's table is partial and in-frame only. The repertoire holds over 25,000 clones, 60% to 85% seen once, with roughly 13% in the top ten. This CDR3 spans 17 amino acids. Germline V gives CDR1 SGHDN, CDR2 FVKESK. J gave up 7 bases and V 0 bases, and 12 bases lay outside the gene matches. The sample taken for sequencing was CD4+ T cells from PBMCs, cultured in vitro. The rearrangement links TRBV14 to TRBJ2-1, with TRBD2 matching 7 bases. This TCR was recovered from a human donor in good health. The CDR3 sequence: CASSQDGGAGVLNEQFF. Here the CDR3 DNA reads TGTGCCAGCAGCCAAGATGGCGGGGCGGGAGTCCTGAATGAGCAGTTCTTC.